The T cell receptor beta chain described here comes from a study of blood T cell repertoires in COVID-19. As for the study in general: Sources were T cells, B-cell-depleted T cells, or PBMCs; the material itself was cDNA or gDNA.

The study counted Cohort 3 donors as recovered given two negative PCRs, clearance, or symptom resolution. This CDR3 comprises 13 residues. V was shortened by 4 bases and J by 3 bases, with 10 bases between the two germline ends. Per the germline V gene, CDR1 is SGHDT and CDR2 is YYEEEE. Authors' processing steps: Researchers report that nucleated cell counts were estimated from reference gene primer amplification. The method was immunoSEQ multiplex PCR; TCRdb's version includes in-frame clones alone and lacks a portion of them. From that table come the V and J calls and clone size; the DNA was used to work out D and trimming. This table has 200,000 to 300,000 clones, about nine tenths appearing once.

This chain joins TRBV5-6 and TRBJ1-1; no firm D call. This TCR derives from a man aged 35 to 55 who had recovered from COVID-19. The sequenced sample consisted of PBMCs or T cells enriched from blood (not recorded which). The DNA of the CDR3 is TGTGCCAGCAGCCGCCTGAGGGACACTGAAGCTTTCTTT. Translation: CASSRLRDTEAFF.